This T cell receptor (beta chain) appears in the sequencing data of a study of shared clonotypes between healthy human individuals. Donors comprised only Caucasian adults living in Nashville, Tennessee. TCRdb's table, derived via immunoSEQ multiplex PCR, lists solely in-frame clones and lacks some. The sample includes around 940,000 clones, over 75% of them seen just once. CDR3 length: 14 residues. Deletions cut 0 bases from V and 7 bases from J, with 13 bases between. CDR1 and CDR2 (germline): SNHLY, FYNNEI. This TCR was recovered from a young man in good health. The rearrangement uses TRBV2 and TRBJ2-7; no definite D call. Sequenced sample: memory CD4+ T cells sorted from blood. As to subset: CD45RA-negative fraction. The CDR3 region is CASSEAREIGEQYF. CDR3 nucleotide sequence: TGTGCCAGCAGTGAAGCGCGAGAAATAGGGGAGCAGTACTTC.